What follows describes a single T cell receptor beta chain. What it binds is unknown. Read sequence stops 3 residues before the CDR3 end, and the germline J gene provides the missing end. This specimen comes from a study of T cells in women clearing cervical HPV infection. Study-level background: Controls' single incident HPV16 infection cleared within 12 months without precancer. Controls gave blood once infection was undetectable; cases at lesion identification. Findings and limits, study-wide: Repertoire richness, not evenness, was significantly elevated in CIN3+ cases versus controls.

CDR1 is LNHDA and CDR2 is SQIVND in the germline V gene (reference sequence). V dropped 5 bases and J dropped 7 bases, with 12 bases sitting between them. CDR3 length: 13 residues. The assay was immunoSEQ multiplex PCR, and TCRdb's table has in-frame clones only and misses some. This sample's clone table lists roughly 30,000 clones. This TCR was sampled from a woman between 18 and 75 years old with a cervical HPV16 infection that either progressed to CIN3+ or cleared (not recorded which). The V gene is TRBV19, the J gene TRBJ1-5; D possibly corresponds to TRBD1 (5 bases). Sequencing used blood buffy coat. The part of the CDR3 DNA that was read is TGTGCCAGTAGTGGGACTCAGGGACAGCCC. Its translation: CASSGTQGQP. The full CDR3 reads CASSGTQGQPQHF.